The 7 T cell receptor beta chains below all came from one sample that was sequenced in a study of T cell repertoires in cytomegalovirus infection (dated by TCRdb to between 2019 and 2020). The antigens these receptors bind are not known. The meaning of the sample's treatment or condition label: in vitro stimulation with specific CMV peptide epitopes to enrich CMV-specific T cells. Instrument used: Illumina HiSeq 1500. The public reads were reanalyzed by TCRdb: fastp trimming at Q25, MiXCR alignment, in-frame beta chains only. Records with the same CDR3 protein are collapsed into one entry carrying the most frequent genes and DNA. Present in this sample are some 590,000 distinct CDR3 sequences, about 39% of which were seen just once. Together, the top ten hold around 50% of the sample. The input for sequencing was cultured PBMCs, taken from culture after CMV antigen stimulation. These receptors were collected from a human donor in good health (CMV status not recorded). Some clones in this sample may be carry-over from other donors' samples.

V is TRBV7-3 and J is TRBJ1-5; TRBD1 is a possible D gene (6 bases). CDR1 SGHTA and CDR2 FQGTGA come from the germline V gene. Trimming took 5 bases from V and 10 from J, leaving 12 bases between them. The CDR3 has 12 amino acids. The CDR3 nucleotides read TGTGCCAGCAGCGGAACAGGGAGTCCCCAGCATTTT. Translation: CASSGTGSPQHF.

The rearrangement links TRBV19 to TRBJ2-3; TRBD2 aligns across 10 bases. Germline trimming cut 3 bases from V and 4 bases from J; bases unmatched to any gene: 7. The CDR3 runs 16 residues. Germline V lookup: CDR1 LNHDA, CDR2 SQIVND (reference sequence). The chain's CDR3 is CASSMLASGGADTQYF. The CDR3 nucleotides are TGTGCCAGTAGTATGCTGGCTAGCGGGGGTGCAGATACGCAGTATTTT.

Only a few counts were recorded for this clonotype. The CDR3 region has the DNA TGTGCCAGCAGTCGCCGACCCCGACAGGGGGTCACAGATACGCAGTATTTT. This translates into CASSRRPRQGVTDTQYF. This rearrangement joins TRBV6-1 to TRBJ2-3; 9 nucleotides line up with TRBD1. CDR1 MNHNS and CDR2 SASEGT come from the germline V gene. The CDR3 runs to 17 residues. The V and J ends lost 5 bases and 2 bases, in that order; junction bases with no gene match: 11.

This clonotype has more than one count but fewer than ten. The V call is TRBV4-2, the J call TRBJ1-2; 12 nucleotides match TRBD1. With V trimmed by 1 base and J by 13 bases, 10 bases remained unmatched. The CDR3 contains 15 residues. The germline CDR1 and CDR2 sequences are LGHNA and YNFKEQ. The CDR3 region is CASSQGGGTGGGCTF. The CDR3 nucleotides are TGTGCCAGCAGCCAAGGGGGGGGGACAGGGGGCGGATGCACCTTC.

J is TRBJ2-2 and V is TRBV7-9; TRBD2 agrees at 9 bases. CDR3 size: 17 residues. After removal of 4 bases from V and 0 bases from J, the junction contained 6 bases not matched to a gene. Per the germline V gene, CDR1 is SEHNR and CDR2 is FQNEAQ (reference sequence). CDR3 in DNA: TGTGCCAGCAGCTCGCGACTAGCGGAGGCGAACACCGGGGAGCTGTTTTTT. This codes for CASSSRLAEANTGELFF.

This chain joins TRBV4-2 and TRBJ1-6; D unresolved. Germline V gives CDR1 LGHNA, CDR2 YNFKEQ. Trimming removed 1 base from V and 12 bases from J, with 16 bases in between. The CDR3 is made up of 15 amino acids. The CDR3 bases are TGTGCCAGCAGCCAAGTTTTAGGGTCGCAGAAACCCCTCCACTTT. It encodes CASSQVLGSQKPLHF.

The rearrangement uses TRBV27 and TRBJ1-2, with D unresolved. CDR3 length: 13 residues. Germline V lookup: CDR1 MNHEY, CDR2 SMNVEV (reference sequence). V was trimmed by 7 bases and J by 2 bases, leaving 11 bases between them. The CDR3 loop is CASKVGSNYGYTF. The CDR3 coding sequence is TGTGCCAGCAAAGTGGGTTCAAACTATGGCTACACCTTC.